The source of this T cell receptor (beta chain) is a study of regulatory T cells in long-lasting Graves disease. On this clonotype: Antigen specificity is unknown.

Sequencing libraries for TCR beta were prepared with iRepertoire HTBI primers and Arm-PCR of CDR3 regions. One entry per CDR3 protein results from TCRdb running MiXCR on the multiplex PCR reads. Among 550,000 or so distinct CDR3 sequences listed, 12% were seen once. Study outcomes and limitations: Authors noted too few samples as a limitation. Public clonotype sharing was higher in persistent than newly diagnosed patients.

From germline, CDR1 is MGHRA and CDR2 YSYEKL. There are 19 residues in the CDR3. V gave up 2 bases and J gave up 4 bases; unmatched junction bases: 13. Described time point: newly diagnosed GD, antithyroid drugs for less than 3 months. TCR sequences were obtained from RNA taken from PBMCs. These data were also filed under a second study, of T cells in Graves' hyperthyroidism and ophthalmopathy. That paper states: Hyperthyroidism of Graves' type that showed no ophthalmopathy progression within 18 months was stable.

This sequence originates from a woman aged 30 to 39 with Graves disease. The chain employs TRBV4-1 and TRBJ2-1; 11 bases align to TRBD2. The input for sequencing was peripheral blood mononuclear cells (PBMCs), taken at new diagnosis, from a patient treated with antithyroid drugs. In DNA form, the CDR3 reads TGCGCCAGCAGCCAATACGAGGGACCCGGGACTAGCGGATACAATGAGCAGTTCTTC. Translated: CASSQYEGPGTSGYNEQFF.